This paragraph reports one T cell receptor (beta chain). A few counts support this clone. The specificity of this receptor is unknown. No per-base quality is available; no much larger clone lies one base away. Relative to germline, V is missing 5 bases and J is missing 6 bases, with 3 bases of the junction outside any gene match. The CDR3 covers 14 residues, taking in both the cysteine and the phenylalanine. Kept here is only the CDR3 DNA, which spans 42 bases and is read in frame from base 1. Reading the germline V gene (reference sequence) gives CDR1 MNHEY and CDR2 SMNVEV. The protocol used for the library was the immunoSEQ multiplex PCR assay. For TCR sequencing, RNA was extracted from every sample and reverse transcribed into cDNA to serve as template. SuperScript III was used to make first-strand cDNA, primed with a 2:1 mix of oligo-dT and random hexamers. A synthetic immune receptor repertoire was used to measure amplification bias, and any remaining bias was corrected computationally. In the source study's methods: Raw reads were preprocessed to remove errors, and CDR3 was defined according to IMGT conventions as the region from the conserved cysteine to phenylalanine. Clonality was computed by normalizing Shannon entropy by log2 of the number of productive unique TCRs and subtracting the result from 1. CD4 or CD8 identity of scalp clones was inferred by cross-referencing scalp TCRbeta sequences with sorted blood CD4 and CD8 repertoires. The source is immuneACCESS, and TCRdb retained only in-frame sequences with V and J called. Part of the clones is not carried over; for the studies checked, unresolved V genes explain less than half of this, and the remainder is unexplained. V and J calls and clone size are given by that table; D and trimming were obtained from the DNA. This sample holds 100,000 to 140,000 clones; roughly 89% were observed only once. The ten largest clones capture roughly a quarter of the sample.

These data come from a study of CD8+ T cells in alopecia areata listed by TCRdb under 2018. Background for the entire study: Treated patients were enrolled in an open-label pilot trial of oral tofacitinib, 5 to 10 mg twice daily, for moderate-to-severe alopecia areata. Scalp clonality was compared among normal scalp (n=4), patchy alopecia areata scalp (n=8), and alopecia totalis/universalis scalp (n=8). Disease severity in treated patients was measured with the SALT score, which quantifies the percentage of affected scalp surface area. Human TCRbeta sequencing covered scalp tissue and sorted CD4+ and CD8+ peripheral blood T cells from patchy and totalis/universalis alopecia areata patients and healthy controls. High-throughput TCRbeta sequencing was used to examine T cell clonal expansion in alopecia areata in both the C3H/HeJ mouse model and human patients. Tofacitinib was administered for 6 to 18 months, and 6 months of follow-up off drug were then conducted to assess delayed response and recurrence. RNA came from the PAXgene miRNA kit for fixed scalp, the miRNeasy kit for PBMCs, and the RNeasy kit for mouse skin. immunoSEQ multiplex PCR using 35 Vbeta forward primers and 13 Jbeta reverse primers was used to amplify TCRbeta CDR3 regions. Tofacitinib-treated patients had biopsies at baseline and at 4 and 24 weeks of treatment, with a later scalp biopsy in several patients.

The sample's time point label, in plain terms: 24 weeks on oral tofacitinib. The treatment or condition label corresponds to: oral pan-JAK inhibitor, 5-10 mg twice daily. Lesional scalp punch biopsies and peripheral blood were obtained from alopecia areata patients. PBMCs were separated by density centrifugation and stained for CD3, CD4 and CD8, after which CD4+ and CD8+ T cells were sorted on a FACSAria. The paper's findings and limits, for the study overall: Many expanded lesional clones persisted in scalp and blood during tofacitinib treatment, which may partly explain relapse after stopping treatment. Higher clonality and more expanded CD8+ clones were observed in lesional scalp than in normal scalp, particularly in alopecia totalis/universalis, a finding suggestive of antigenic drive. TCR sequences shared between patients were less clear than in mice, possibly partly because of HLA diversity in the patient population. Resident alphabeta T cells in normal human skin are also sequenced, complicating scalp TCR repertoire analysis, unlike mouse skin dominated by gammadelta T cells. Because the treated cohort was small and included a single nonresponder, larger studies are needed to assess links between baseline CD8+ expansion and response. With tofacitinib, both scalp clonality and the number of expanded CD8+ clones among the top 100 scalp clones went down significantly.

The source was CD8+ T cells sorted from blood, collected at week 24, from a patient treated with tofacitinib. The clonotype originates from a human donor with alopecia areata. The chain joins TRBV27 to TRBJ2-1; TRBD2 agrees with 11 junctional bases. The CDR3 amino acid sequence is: CASSRSGGANEQFF. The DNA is TGTGCCAGCAGTCGTAGCGGGGGGGCCAATGAGCAGTTCTTC.